The clone carrying this T cell receptor (beta chain) was detected many times. Among the patients, none had received any treatment before thyroid surgery. Per the original methods: In papillary thyroid cancer, a distant-metastasis classifier was built using CDR3 differences across clinicopathological groups. MiXCR reprocessed the PCR reads for TCRdb. These V and J calls originate from TCRdb's pipeline instead of the authors' own analysis. This table holds around 23,000 clones, over 9.5% found once. These data originate in a study of metastatic and nonmetastatic thyroid tumors. Germline V CDR1 and CDR2: SGHAT, FQDESV (reference sequence). The CDR3 has 15 residues. The V end was cut by 5 bases, the J end by 2 bases, with 14 bases between.

This receptor was taken from a female donor with papillary thyroid cancer or a benign thyroid nodule (not recorded which). Some clones in this sample may be carry-over from other donors' samples. The sequenced sample consisted of blood. The J gene is TRBJ2-3, the V gene TRBV11-1; D may correspond to TRBD1 or TRBD2 (5 bases each). CDR3 in amino acids: CASSGRDRDTDTQYF. As DNA, the CDR3 is TGTGCCAGCAGCGGCCGGGACCGAGACACAGATACGCAGTATTTT.